These 31 T cell receptor beta chains were sequenced from one sample in a study of T cells after yellow fever vaccination. TCRdb analysed the 5' RACE reads with MiXCR anew, one entry per CDR3 protein. The sample lists 500,000 to 550,000 distinct CDR3 sequences; 21% were seen once. Specimen: PBMCs, collected approximately 22 days after the first yellow fever vaccination. These receptors came from a man aged 18 to 35 who received the YFV17D yellow fever vaccine.

CDR3 sequence reads: CASGIRQGYEQYV. CDR3 sequence (DNA): TGTGCCAGCGGGATCCGACAGGGCTACGAGCAGTACGTC. The chain carries TRBV5-6 and TRBJ2-7, with 7 bases fitting TRBD1. V gave up 7 bases and J gave up 3 bases; unmatched junction bases: 7. The germline gives CDR1 SGHDT, CDR2 YYEEEE. The CDR3 consists of 13 residues.

This clonotype was counted ten times or more. The CDR3 sequence is CASSSSPGQGSEQYF. The CDR3 coding sequence is TGCGCCAGCAGCTCGTCACCGGGACAGGGATCCGAGCAGTACTTC. This chain links TRBV5-1 with TRBJ2-7; TRBD1 matches at 9 bases. The J segment lost 6 bases and the V segment lost 3 bases, leaving 10 bases of the junction unmatched. CDR1 SGHRS and CDR2 YFSETQ come from the germline V gene. The CDR3 contains 15 residues.

This clonotype has a handful of counts. The V gene is TRBV28, the J gene TRBJ2-3, with 8 nucleotides matching TRBD1. Trimming at V came to 6 bases and at J to 0 bases, leaving 5 bases not matched to a gene. This CDR3 is 15 amino acids long. Germline V CDR1 and CDR2: MDHEN, SYDVKM. The chain's CDR3 is CASRGQGASTDTQYF. CDR3 nucleotide sequence: TGTGCCAGCAGGGGCCAGGGGGCAAGCACAGATACGCAGTATTTT.

This chain uses TRBV6-2 or TRBV6-3 with TRBJ1-4; 10 nucleotides match TRBD1. With 4 bases clipped from V and 8 bases from J, the junction kept 7 bases outside the gene matches. In germline, CDR1 is MNHEY, CDR2 SVGEGT. CDR3 length: 15 residues. CDR3 protein: CASSSAGTGEEKLFF. As DNA, the CDR3 is TGTGCCAGCAGTTCCGCCGGGACAGGGGAGGAAAAACTGTTTTTT.

V gene TRBV5-6 combines with J gene TRBJ2-1; no clear D gene. Trimming took off 3 bases at V and 9 bases at J, with 10 bases between the two ends. The CDR3 extends over 12 amino acids. The V gene's germline CDR1 is SGHDT and CDR2 YYEEEE. In nucleotides, the CDR3 is TGTGCCAGCAGCTACGTACACAGTGAGCAGTTCTTC. It translates to CASSYVHSEQFF.

This chain connects TRBV11-2 to TRBJ2-7; D unresolved. CDR1 and CDR2 from the germline V gene are SGHAT and FQNNGV. Trimming stripped 8 bases from V and 3 bases from J, with 14 bases between. This CDR3 has 13 residues. The CDR3 sequence: CASGYSLDYEQYF. The CDR3 DNA reads as TGTGCCAGCGGATATTCGTTAGACTACGAGCAGTACTTC.

There are many counts of this clonotype. The V call is TRBV7-3, the J call TRBJ2-5, with D possibly being TRBD1 (5 bases). V was trimmed by 0 bases and J by 5 bases, leaving 10 bases between them. CDR3 length equals 14 residues. Germline V CDR1 and CDR2: SGHTA, FQGTGA. As DNA, the CDR3 is TGTGCCAGCAGCTTAACCAGGGCCAGTGAGACCCAGTACTTC. This codes for CASSLTRASETQYF.

This clonotype turned up a few times. The chain links TRBV6-5 to TRBJ1-2, with TRBD1 identical over 11 bases. J gave up 8 bases and V 2 bases, and 4 bases lay outside the gene matches. The V gene's germline CDR1 is MNHEY and CDR2 SVGAGI. The CDR3 length is 14 residues. The CDR3 DNA is TGTGCCAGCAGTTACCACGGACAGGGGGCGGGCTACACCTTC. It codes for CASSYHGQGAGYTF.

This CDR3 is CASSLYKSSGGNEQFF. The CDR3 DNA is TGTGCCAGCAGCCTCTATAAATCTAGCGGGGGCAATGAGCAGTTCTTC. This chain joins TRBV14 and TRBJ2-1, with 10 bases fitting TRBD2. Germline V gene lookup returns CDR1 SGHDN and CDR2 FVKESK. The CDR3 has 16 amino acids. V shed 4 bases, J shed 6 bases, and the junction held 9 bases outside the gene matches.

V gene TRBV7-9 combines with J gene TRBJ2-1, with D possibly being TRBD1 (5 bases). Deletions cut 3 bases from V and 10 bases from J, with 10 bases between. Per the germline V gene, CDR1 is SEHNR and CDR2 is FQNEAQ (reference sequence). The CDR3 sequence is 12 residues long. The CDR3 bases are TGTGCCAGCAGCTTGCAGGGTTACGAGCAGTTCTTC. Translated: CASSLQGYEQFF.

The chain recombines TRBV5-4 with TRBJ2-6; 12 nucleotides align to TRBD1. Germline V lookup: CDR1 SGHNT, CDR2 YYREEE (reference sequence). V lost 0 bases, J lost 0 bases, and 1 base stayed unmatched. The CDR3 extends over 18 amino acids. The CDR3 DNA follows: TGTGCCAGCAGCTTGGGGGACAGGGGGCTCTCTGGGGCCAACGTCCTGACTTTC. This sequence encodes CASSLGDRGLSGANVLTF.

This clonotype was found many times. The chain carries TRBV5-1 and TRBJ1-6, with D unclear. CDR1 SGHRS and CDR2 YFSETQ come from the germline V gene. The CDR3 length is 15 residues. V was clipped by 0 bases and J by 5 bases, with 9 bases between them. For the CDR3, the DNA is TGCGCCAGCAGCTTGGGTTTCGGCGATAATTCACCCCTCCACTTT. Amino acid sequence: CASSLGFGDNSPLHF.

This clonotype was detected a few times. This chain connects TRBV12-5 to TRBJ2-1, with TRBD2 as a possible D gene (6 bases). CDR1 and CDR2 from the germline V gene are LGHNT and FRNRAP. Trimming took off 1 base at V and 1 base at J, with 8 bases between the two ends. There are 15 residues in the CDR3. This chain's CDR3 is CASGLGLVSYNEQFF. CDR3 nucleotides: TGTGCTAGTGGTTTGGGACTAGTATCCTACAATGAGCAGTTCTTC.

The V and J genes are TRBV5-1 and TRBJ2-2; 7 nucleotides agree with TRBD1. The CDR3 is made up of 15 amino acids. Germline lookup yields CDR1 SGHRS and CDR2 YFSETQ. V dropped 1 base and J dropped 7; count of bases not matched to a gene: 7. As DNA, the CDR3 is TGCGCCAGCAGCTTGTCGGAGACAGGGATCGGGGAGCTGTTTTTT. This encodes CASSLSETGIGELFF.

This clonotype was seen a handful of times. This sequence joins TRBV6-2 or TRBV6-3 and TRBJ1-6, with 10 positions matching TRBD1. This CDR3 is 15 amino acids long. The junction had 4 bases not matched to a gene; V was cut back by 2 bases and J by 9 bases. Germline assignment: CDR1 MNHEY and CDR2 SVGEGT. The CDR3 spells CASSYAGTGVSPLHF. DNA of the CDR3: TGTGCCAGCAGTTACGCCGGGACAGGGGTTTCACCCCTCCACTTT.

This sequence joins TRBV12-3 or TRBV12-4 and TRBJ2-6; D might be TRBD1 (5 bases). The CDR3 has 17 amino acids. Trimming removed 5 bases from V and 2 bases from J, with 16 bases in between. Written as DNA, the CDR3 is TGTGCCAGCAGTCCTGCCCCAGGGATGGCTGGGGCCAACGTCCTGACTTTC. It yields the protein CASSPAPGMAGANVLTF.

This CDR3 reads CASSYPARTSLQETQYF. The CDR3 bases are TGTGCCAGCAGTTACCCCGCCCGGACTAGTCTTCAAGAGACCCAGTACTTC. The V gene is TRBV6-2 or TRBV6-3, the J gene TRBJ2-5, with 7 bases aligning to TRBD2. Trimming took 2 bases from V and 2 from J; bases not matched to a gene: 11. CDR1 and CDR2 (germline): MNHEY, SVGEGT. The CDR3 is 17 residues long.

The sample holds one count of this clonotype. The chain links TRBV12-3 or TRBV12-4 to TRBJ2-3; no reliable D call. The CDR3 covers 11 residues. Trimming took 7 bases from V and 6 from J, leaving 8 bases between them. The CDR3 DNA follows: TGTGCCAGCAATCTTGGGGATACGCAGTATTTT. Its protein product is CASNLGDTQYF.

This clonotype was seen only a few times. The chain recombines TRBV6-5 with TRBJ2-7; D is perhaps TRBD2 (6 bases). The CDR3 sequence is 14 residues long. CDR1 and CDR2 (germline): MNHEY, SVGAGI. V shed 4 bases and J shed 3 bases, with 13 bases lying between them. The CDR3 loop reads CASSSGRGNYEQYF. In DNA, the CDR3 is TGTGCCAGCAGTTCCGGACGGGGGAACTACGAGCAGTACTTC.

The table lists this clonotype with a count of one. This chain links TRBV4-1 with TRBJ1-2, with D perhaps matching TRBD1 (5 bases). The ends were cut back, 0 bases at V and 2 bases at J, with 16 bases in the middle. The CDR3 is 17 amino acids. Germline V lookup: CDR1 MGHRA, CDR2 YSYEKL. This CDR3 reads CASSQDRRLGPNYGYTF. For the CDR3, the DNA is TGCGCCAGCAGCCAAGATAGAAGGTTGGGACCGAACTATGGCTACACCTTC.

This clonotype was observed at least ten times. The chain joins TRBV5-1 to TRBJ1-1; no definite D call. The CDR3 totals 13 residues. V was shortened by 0 bases and J by 4 bases, with 7 bases between the two germline ends. Germline V lookup: CDR1 SGHRS, CDR2 YFSETQ. The CDR3 is CASSLVRSTEAFF. The CDR3 nucleotides are TGCGCCAGCAGCTTGGTTCGTTCCACTGAAGCTTTCTTT. Based on the CDR3 plus reference TRBV5-1 and TRBJ1-1, the full variable domain is KAGVTQTPRYLIKTRGQQVTLSCSPISGHRSVSWYQQTPGQGLQFLFEYFSETQRNKGNFPGRFSGRQFSNSRSEMNVSTLELGDSALYLCASSLVRSTEAFFGQGTRLTVV.

This chain links TRBV6-1 with TRBJ1-6, with no clear D. Germline V CDR1 and CDR2: MNHNS, SASEGT. This CDR3 is built from 14 residues. V was trimmed by 6 bases and J by 7 bases, leaving 13 bases between them. The CDR3 spells CASSRTVRNSPLHF. The DNA of the CDR3 is TGTGCCAGCAGCCGGACGGTACGAAATTCACCCCTCCACTTT.

This clonotype was picked up many times. The chain is built from TRBV25-1 and TRBJ1-5; the D is unclear. V lost 2 bases, J lost 0 bases, and 5 bases lay in between. Germline assignment: CDR1 MGHDK and CDR2 SYGVNS. The CDR3 consists of 14 residues. CDR3 in DNA: TGTGCCAGCAGTGAAGTAGGTAGCAATCAGCCCCAGCATTTT. This encodes CASSEVGSNQPQHF.

In this sample, this clonotype turned up many times. The V gene is TRBV4-3, the J gene TRBJ2-3; perhaps D is TRBD1 or TRBD2 (5 bases each). The germline gives CDR1 LGHNA, CDR2 YSLEER. The CDR3 is 16 amino acids. Trimming shortened V by 0 bases and J by 3 bases, and 13 bases separated the two germline ends. In nucleotides, the CDR3 is TGCGCCAGCAGCCAAGAGGGGGTCGGGTTTACAGATACGCAGTATTTT. It translates to CASSQEGVGFTDTQYF.

The table lists this clonotype with a few counts. The chain joins TRBV20-1 to TRBJ2-5, with 8 bases lining up with TRBD2. With V trimmed by 1 base and J by 3 bases, 4 bases remained unmatched. This CDR3 comprises 14 residues. CDR1 and CDR2 (germline): DFQATT, SNEGSKA (reference sequence). The CDR3 DNA reads TGCAGTGCTAGAGGGGTAGCGGGGAAAGAGACCCAGTACTTC. This codes for CSARGVAGKETQYF.

This clonotype occurred a few times. The V call is TRBV5-6, the J call TRBJ1-5; D gene uncertain. This CDR3 region has 16 residues. Trimming removed 6 bases from V and 5 bases from J, with 21 bases in between. Germline V gene sequence: CDR1 SGHDT, CDR2 YYEEEE. The CDR3 DNA follows: TGTGCCAGCACTCGAAGGGCAGGTCCCCAATATCAGCCCCAGCATTTT. Its translation: CASTRRAGPQYQPQHF.

This clonotype turned up a few times. The J gene is TRBJ2-3, the V gene TRBV18; D perhaps matches TRBD2 (5 bases). The length of the CDR3 is 13 residues. Trimming took off 3 bases at V and 6 bases at J, with 10 bases between the two ends. Per the germline V gene, CDR1 is KGHSH and CDR2 is LQKENI. The CDR3: CASSPSQRDTQYF. CDR3 nucleotides: TGTGCCAGCTCACCTTCCCAGCGGGATACGCAGTATTTT. Combining the CDR3 with reference TRBV18 and TRBJ2-3 gives the whole variable domain NAGVMQNPRHLVRRRGQEARLRCSPMKGHSHVYWYRQLPEEGLKFMVYLQKENIIDESGMPKERFSAEFPKEGPSILRIQQVVRGDSAAYFCASSPSQRDTQYFGPGTRLTVL.

This clonotype was counted between two and nine times. The rearrangement uses TRBV2 and TRBJ1-4; D gene ambiguous. CDR3 size: 18 residues. The V end lost 2 bases, the J end lost 0 bases, and 16 bases lay between the germline ends. Germline V gene sequence: CDR1 SNHLY, CDR2 FYNNEI. The DNA of the CDR3 is TGTGCCAGCAGTGAAACTAAACTGACTTCTTCAACTAATGAAAAACTGTTTTTT. Translating gives CASSETKLTSSTNEKLFF. Combining the CDR3 with reference TRBV2 and TRBJ1-4 gives the whole variable domain EPEVTQTPSHQVTQMGQEVILRCVPISNHLYFYWYRQILGQKVEFLVSFYNNEISEKSEIFDDQFSVERPDGSNFTLKIRSTKLEDSAMYFCASSETKLTSSTNEKLFFGSGTQLSVL.

This clonotype showed up just a few times. The CDR3 DNA sequence: TGTGCCATCAGTGAGCCTCAGGGGGAAGGATCACCCCTCCACTTT. Translating gives CAISEPQGEGSPLHF. This rearrangement joins TRBV10-3 to TRBJ1-6; 7 bases map to TRBD1. The CDR3 covers 15 residues. CDR1 is ENHRY and CDR2 is SYGVKD in the germline V gene. V dropped 2 bases and J dropped 10; count of bases not matched to a gene: 8.

V and J are TRBV4-1 and TRBJ2-1; D gene unclear. The CDR3 runs to 15 residues. CDR1 is MGHRA, CDR2 YSYEKL, per germline. V was pared by 4 bases and J by 7 bases, with 17 bases between. CDR3 protein: CASSPPLGRSNEQFF. For the CDR3, the DNA is TGCGCCAGCAGCCCCCCCCTTGGCAGGTCAAATGAGCAGTTCTTC.

The table lists this clonotype with a few counts. The CDR3 loop reads CASSRGQHEQFF. CDR3 sequence (DNA): TGTGCCAGCAGCCGAGGACAGCATGAGCAGTTCTTC. The rearrangement joins TRBV7-8 to TRBJ2-1; D perhaps matches TRBD1 (6 bases). V dropped 5 bases and J dropped 8 bases, with 10 bases sitting between them. The CDR3 is made up of 12 amino acids. Germline lookup yields CDR1 SGHVS and CDR2 FQNEAQ.